This is a list of T cell receptor beta chains from one sample in a study of identical twins. TCRdb reprocessed the 5' RACE reads via MiXCR and lists one record per CDR3 protein. Here the sample spans approximately 220,000 distinct CDR3 sequences, 7.5% being singletons. In addition, the sample was reused for a study of yellow fever vaccine responses in identical twins.

Sequencing used memory (CD45RO+) T cells sorted from blood. The origin of the receptors is a woman between 18 and 30 years old in good health. The CDR3 runs from the conserved cysteine through the conserved F or W. A D gene is named only where the DNA matches it firmly. Part of the rows lack a size; the others show once, few, many or a class for expanded clones.

CDR3aa: CASTPERGSVTQYF
CDR3nt: TGTGCCAGTACCCCCGAGCGGGGGTCTGTGACCCAGTACTTC
j_gene: TRBJ2-5
d_gene: TRBD2
v_gene: TRBV19
abundance: .

CDR3aa: CASSPPSAGVWETQYF
CDR3nt: TGTGCCAGCTCACCACCTTCAGCGGGAGTCTGGGAGACCCAGTACTTC
j_gene: TRBJ2-5
d_gene: TRBD2
v_gene: TRBV18
abundance: .

CDR3aa: CASSWDRNTEAFF
CDR3nt: TGTGCCAGCAGCTGGGACAGGAACACTGAAGCTTTCTTT
j_gene: TRBJ1-1
d_gene: TRBD1
v_gene: TRBV7-9
abundance: .

CDR3aa: CSASTGTEAFF
CDR3nt: TGCAGTGCTAGTACGGGGACTGAAGCTTTCTTT
j_gene: TRBJ1-1
d_gene: .
v_gene: TRBV20-1
abundance: few

CDR3aa: CSARERVNQPQHF
CDR3nt: TGCAGCGCTAGAGAAAGAGTGAATCAGCCCCAGCATTTT
j_gene: TRBJ1-5
d_gene: .
v_gene: TRBV20-1
abundance: many

CDR3aa: CASSLAGTKADTQYF
CDR3nt: TGTGCCAGCAGCCTAGCGGGGACTAAGGCAGATACGCAGTATTTT
j_gene: TRBJ2-3
d_gene: TRBD2
v_gene: TRBV11-3
abundance: few

CDR3aa: CASSLQTGRSDTQYF
CDR3nt: TGTGCCAGCAGTTTGCAGACAGGGAGATCAGATACGCAGTATTTT
j_gene: TRBJ2-3
d_gene: TRBD1
v_gene: TRBV28
abundance: few

CDR3aa: CSARDEGKYEQYF
CDR3nt: TGCAGTGCTAGAGATGAAGGGAAATACGAGCAGTACTTC
j_gene: TRBJ2-7
d_gene: .
v_gene: TRBV20-1
abundance: few

CDR3aa: CASTPPGELTKNIQYF
CDR3nt: TGTGCCAGCACCCCCCCGGGGGAGTTGACCAAAAACATTCAGTACTTC
j_gene: TRBJ2-4
d_gene: .
v_gene: TRBV28
abundance: few

CDR3aa: CASSLENSLTF
CDR3nt: TGTGCCAGCAGCTTAGAAAACAGCCTGACTTTC
j_gene: TRBJ2-6
d_gene: .
v_gene: TRBV7-9
abundance: many

CDR3aa: CASSLDSGWDQPQHF
CDR3nt: TGCGCCAGCAGCTTGGATTCAGGGTGGGATCAGCCCCAGCATTTT
j_gene: TRBJ1-5
d_gene: .
v_gene: TRBV5-1
abundance: .

CDR3aa: CSVVGGEAFF
CDR3nt: TGCAGCGTTGTAGGCGGTGAAGCTTTCTTT
j_gene: TRBJ1-1
d_gene: .
v_gene: TRBV29-1
abundance: many

CDR3aa: CASSEEEGQGGQPQHF
CDR3nt: TGTGCCAGCAGTGAGGAAGAGGGACAGGGGGGCCAGCCCCAGCATTTT
j_gene: TRBJ1-5
d_gene: TRBD1
v_gene: TRBV6-1
abundance: .

CDR3aa: CASSPGQGAMADTQYF
CDR3nt: TGTGCCAGCAGCCCCGGACAGGGGGCGATGGCAGATACGCAGTATTTT
j_gene: TRBJ2-3
d_gene: TRBD1
v_gene: TRBV3-1
abundance: .

CDR3aa: CSARRQAILNTEAFF
CDR3nt: TGCAGTGCTAGGAGACAGGCCATATTGAACACTGAAGCTTTCTTT
j_gene: TRBJ1-1
d_gene: .
v_gene: TRBV20-1
abundance: .

CDR3aa: CASSPRQGRWAETQYF
CDR3nt: TGTGCCAGCTCCCCACGGCAGGGCCGATGGGCAGAGACCCAGTACTTC
j_gene: TRBJ2-5
d_gene: .
v_gene: TRBV27
abundance: .